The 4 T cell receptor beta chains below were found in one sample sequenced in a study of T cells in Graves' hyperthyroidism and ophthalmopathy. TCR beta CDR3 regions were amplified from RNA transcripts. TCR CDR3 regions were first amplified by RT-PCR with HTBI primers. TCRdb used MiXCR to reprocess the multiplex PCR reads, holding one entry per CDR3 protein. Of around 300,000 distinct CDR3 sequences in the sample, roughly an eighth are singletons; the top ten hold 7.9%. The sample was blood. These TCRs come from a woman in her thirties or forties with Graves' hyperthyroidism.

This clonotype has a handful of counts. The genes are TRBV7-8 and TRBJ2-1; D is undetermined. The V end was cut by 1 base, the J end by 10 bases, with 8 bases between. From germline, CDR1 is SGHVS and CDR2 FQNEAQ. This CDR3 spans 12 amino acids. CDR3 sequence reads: CASSLGVWEQFF. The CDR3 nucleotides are TGTGCCAGCAGCTTAGGGGTTTGGGAGCAGTTCTTC. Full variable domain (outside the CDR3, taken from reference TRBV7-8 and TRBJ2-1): GAGVSQSPRYKVAKRGQDVALRCDPISGHVSLFWYQQALGQGPEFLTYFQNEAQLDKSGLPSDRFFAERPEGSVSTLKIQRTQQEDSAVYLCASSLGVWEQFFGPGTRLTVL.

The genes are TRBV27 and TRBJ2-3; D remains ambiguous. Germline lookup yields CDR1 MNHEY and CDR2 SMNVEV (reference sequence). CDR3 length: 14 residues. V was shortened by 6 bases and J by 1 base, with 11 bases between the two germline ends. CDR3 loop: CASRSTIRTDTQYF. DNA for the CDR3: TGTGCCAGCAGATCAACAATCCGCACAGATACGCAGTATTTT.

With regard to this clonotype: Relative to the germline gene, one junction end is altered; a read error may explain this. As DNA, the CDR3 is TGTGCCAGCAGTTTCCGGGGACAGCAGTATGGTTACACCTTC. Its translation is CASSFRGQQYGYTF. The chain combines TRBV28 with TRBJ1-2; 7 nucleotides line up with TRBD1. This CDR3 region has 14 residues. Germline CDR1 reads MDHEN; CDR2 reads SYDVKM.

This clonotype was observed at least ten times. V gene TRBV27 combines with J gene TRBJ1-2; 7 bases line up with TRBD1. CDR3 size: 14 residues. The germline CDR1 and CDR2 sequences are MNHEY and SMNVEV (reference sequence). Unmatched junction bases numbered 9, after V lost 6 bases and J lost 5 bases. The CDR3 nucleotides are TGTGCCAGCAGAACGACAGGGACGGTATATGGCTACACCTTC. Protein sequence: CASRTTGTVYGYTF.